The 7 T cell receptor beta chains presented below share a single source sample, sequenced in a study of shared clonotypes between healthy human individuals. Repertoires were generated with immunoSEQ multiplex PCR, while TCRdb's copy carries only in-frame clones and drops some. The data show about 1.1 million clones, about 72% seen once. What was sequenced was memory CD4+ T cells from PBMCs. Subset described: CD45RA-negative fraction. These TCRs come from a young man in good health. Some clones in this sample may be carry-over from other donors' samples.

The V call is TRBV5-4, the J call TRBJ1-1; the D is unclear. V was shortened by 4 bases and J by 1 base, with 11 bases between the two germline ends. This CDR3 contains 14 residues. Germline CDR1 and CDR2: SGHNT and YYREEE (reference sequence). CDR3 bases: TGTGCCAGCAGCCGCCACGTTGAGAACACTGAAGCTTTCTTT. Protein product: CASSRHVENTEAFF.

In this sample, this clone turned up many times. The genes are TRBV18 and TRBJ2-7; D possibly corresponds to TRBD2 (6 bases). Germline V gene lookup returns CDR1 KGHSH and CDR2 LQKENI. The CDR3 spans 14 residues. V was clipped by 3 bases and J by 5 bases, with 14 bases between them. Here the CDR3 reads CASSPGIAADEQYF. The CDR3 nucleotides read TGTGCCAGCTCACCGGGGATAGCGGCAGACGAGCAGTACTTC.

In nucleotides, the CDR3 is TGTGCCAGCAGTGAATTCACTAGCCGCTACAATGAGCAGTTCTTC. Protein product: CASSEFTSRYNEQFF. The rearrangement joins TRBV25-1 to TRBJ2-1, with a possible D match to TRBD2 (6 bases). V was pared by 1 base and J by 3 bases, with 10 bases between. The CDR3 runs 15 residues. CDR1 is MGHDK, CDR2 SYGVNS, per germline.

The J gene is TRBJ1-5, the V gene TRBV28; D remains unclear. Per the germline V gene, CDR1 is MDHEN and CDR2 is SYDVKM. The ends were cut back, 2 bases at V and 2 bases at J, with 7 bases in the middle. The CDR3 runs 14 residues. CDR3 nucleotides: TGTGCCAGCAGTTTAACTTTTCGCAATCAGCCCCAGCATTTT. Residues: CASSLTFRNQPQHF. The full variable domain, rest sourced from reference TRBV28 and TRBJ1-5, is DVKVTQSSRYLVKRTGEKVFLECVQDMDHENMFWYRQDPGLGLRLIYFSYDVKMKEKGDIPEGYSVSREKKERFSLILESASTNQTSMYLCASSLTFRNQPQHFGDGTRLSIL.

Turning to this clone: Different DNA sequences within this sample yield the same CDR3. The chain uses TRBV6-6 and TRBJ2-1, with D hard to call. The CDR3 consists of 11 residues. Germline loops: CDR1 MNHNY, CDR2 SVGAGI (reference sequence). Deletions cut 2 bases from V and 10 bases from J, with 6 bases between. CDR3: CASSYALEQFF. CDR3 DNA sequence: TGTGCCAGCAGTTACGCCCTAGAGCAGTTCTTC.

The V call is TRBV29-1, the J call TRBJ2-7, with D possibly being TRBD2 (5 bases). Trimming pared 4 bases from V and 2 bases from J, leaving 9 bases between. The CDR3 spans 12 residues. Germline V CDR1 and CDR2: SQVTM, ANQGSEA. The CDR3 here is CSVVSGTYEQYF. CDR3 nucleotide sequence: TGCAGCGTTGTATCGGGGACCTACGAGCAGTACTTC.

The J gene is TRBJ1-2, the V gene TRBV29-1; D is ambiguous. This CDR3 comprises 12 residues. The V gene lost 2 bases and the J gene lost 0 bases, with 4 bases spanning the gap. Germline CDR1 SQVTM, CDR2 ANQGSEA. CDR3 amino acids: CSVESANYGYTF. In DNA, the CDR3 is TGCAGCGTTGAATCAGCTAACTATGGCTACACCTTC.